This T cell receptor beta chain was sequenced during a study of shared clonotypes between healthy human individuals. Comments on this clone: Its antigen is as yet unknown.

Whole-study findings and limits: In having few donors, the study represented limited genetic and exposure-history diversity.

The protocol was immunoSEQ multiplex PCR, while the TCRdb copy is restricted to in-frame clones and leaves out a portion. Of some 2,400,000 clones listed, 90% to 97% are singletons. The sequenced sample was naive CD4+ T cells sorted from blood. Subset of the sample: CD45RA+ positively selected. The TCR sequence derives from a man aged 18 to 30 in good health.

This CDR3 is CASSLMGLALDEQFF. The CDR3 DNA is TGTGCCAGCAGTTTAATGGGACTAGCTCTAGATGAGCAGTTCTTC. The rearrangement uses TRBV28 and TRBJ2-1, with 9 bases lining up with TRBD2. With 2 bases clipped from V and 8 bases from J, the junction kept 7 bases outside the gene matches. This CDR3 has 15 residues. CDR1 and CDR2 (germline): MDHEN, SYDVKM.